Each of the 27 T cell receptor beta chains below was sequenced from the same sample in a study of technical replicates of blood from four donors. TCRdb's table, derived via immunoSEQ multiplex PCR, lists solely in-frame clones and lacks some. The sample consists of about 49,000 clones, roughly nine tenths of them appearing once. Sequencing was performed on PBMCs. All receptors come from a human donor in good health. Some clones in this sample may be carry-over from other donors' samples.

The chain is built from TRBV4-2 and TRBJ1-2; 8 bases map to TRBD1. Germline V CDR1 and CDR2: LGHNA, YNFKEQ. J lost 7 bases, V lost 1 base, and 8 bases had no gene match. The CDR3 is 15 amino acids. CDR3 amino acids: CASSQGGQGEGGYTF. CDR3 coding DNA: TGTGCCAGCAGCCAAGGCGGACAGGGAGAAGGTGGCTACACCTTC.

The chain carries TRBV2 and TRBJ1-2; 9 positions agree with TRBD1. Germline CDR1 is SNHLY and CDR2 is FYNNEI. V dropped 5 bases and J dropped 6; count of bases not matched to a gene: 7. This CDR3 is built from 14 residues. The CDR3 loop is CASSRRQGVDGYTF. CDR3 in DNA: TGTGCCAGCAGTAGAAGACAGGGGGTGGATGGCTACACCTTC.

The CDR3 DNA reads as TGTGCCTGGAGTTGGTCCCGAACAGGAACCTACGAGCAGTACTTC. It translates to CAWSWSRTGTYEQYF. This chain connects TRBV30 to TRBJ2-7; the D gene is possibly TRBD1 (5 bases). The germline V gene has CDR1 GTSNPN and CDR2 SVGIG (reference sequence). This CDR3 contains 15 residues. V gave up 2 bases and J gave up 2 bases, with 16 bases separating them.

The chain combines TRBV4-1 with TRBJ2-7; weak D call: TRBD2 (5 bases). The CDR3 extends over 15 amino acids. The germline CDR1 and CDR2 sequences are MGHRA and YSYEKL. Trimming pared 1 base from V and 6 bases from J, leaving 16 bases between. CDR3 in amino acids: CASSQGDYPTLEQYF. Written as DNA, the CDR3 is TGCGCCAGCAGCCAAGGAGACTACCCTACCCTCGAGCAGTACTTC.

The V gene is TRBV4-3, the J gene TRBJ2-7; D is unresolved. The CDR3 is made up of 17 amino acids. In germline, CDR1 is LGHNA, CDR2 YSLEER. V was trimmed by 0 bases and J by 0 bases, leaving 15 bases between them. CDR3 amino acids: CASSQDGSRSLSYEQYF. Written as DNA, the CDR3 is TGCGCCAGCAGCCAAGATGGTTCTCGGAGCCTCTCCTACGAGCAGTACTTC.

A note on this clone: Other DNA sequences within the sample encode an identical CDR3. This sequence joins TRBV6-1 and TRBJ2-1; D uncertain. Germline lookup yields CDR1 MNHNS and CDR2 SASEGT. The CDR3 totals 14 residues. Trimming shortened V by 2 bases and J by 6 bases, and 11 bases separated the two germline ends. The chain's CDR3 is CASSEMRGLNEQFF. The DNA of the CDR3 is TGTGCCAGCAGTGAAATGAGAGGCCTCAATGAGCAGTTCTTC.

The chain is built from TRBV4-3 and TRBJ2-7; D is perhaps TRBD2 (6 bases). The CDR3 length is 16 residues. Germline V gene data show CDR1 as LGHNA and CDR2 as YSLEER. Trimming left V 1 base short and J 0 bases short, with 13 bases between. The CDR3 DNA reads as TGCGCCAGCAGCCAAGTGTTTGGGGGGAGCTCCTACGAGCAGTACTTC. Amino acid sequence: CASSQVFGGSSYEQYF.

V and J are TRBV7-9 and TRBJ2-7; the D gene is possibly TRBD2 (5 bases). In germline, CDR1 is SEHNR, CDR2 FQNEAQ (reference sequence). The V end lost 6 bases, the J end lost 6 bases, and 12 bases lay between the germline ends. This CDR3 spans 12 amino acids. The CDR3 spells CASSPSGGEQYF. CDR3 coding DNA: TGTGCCAGCAGTCCCTCCGGAGGCGAGCAGTACTTC.

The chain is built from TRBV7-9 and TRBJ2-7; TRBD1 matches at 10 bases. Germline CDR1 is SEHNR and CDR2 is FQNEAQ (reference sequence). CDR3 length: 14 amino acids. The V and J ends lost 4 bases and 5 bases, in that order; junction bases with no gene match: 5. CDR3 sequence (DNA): TGTGCCAGCAGCTCCGGGACAGGGGTTGACGAGCAGTACTTC. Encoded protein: CASSSGTGVDEQYF.

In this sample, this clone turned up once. For the CDR3, the DNA is TGTGCCAGCAGCTTATTGGGGTCGAGCGGGAGCGCCTACAATGAGCAGTTCTTC. Protein product: CASSLLGSSGSAYNEQFF. The chain carries TRBV7-2 and TRBJ2-1; 8 bases align to TRBD2. This CDR3 is 18 amino acids long. Trimming took 2 bases from V and 2 from J; bases not matched to a gene: 11. Germline loops: CDR1 SGHTA, CDR2 FQGNSA. The full variable domain, in which reference TRBV7-2 and TRBJ2-1 provide the parts outside the CDR3, is GAGVSQSPSNKVTEKGKDVELRCDPISGHTALYWYRQSLGQGLEFLIYFQGNSAPDKSGLPSDRFSAERTGGSVSTLTIQRTQQEDSAVYLCASSLLGSSGSAYNEQFFGPGTRLTVL.

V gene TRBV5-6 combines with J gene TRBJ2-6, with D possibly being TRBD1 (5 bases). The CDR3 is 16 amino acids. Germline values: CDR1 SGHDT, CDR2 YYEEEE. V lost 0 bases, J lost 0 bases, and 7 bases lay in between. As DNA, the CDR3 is TGTGCCAGCAGCTTGGGACAGTACTCTGGGGCCAACGTCCTGACTTTC. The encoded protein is CASSLGQYSGANVLTF.

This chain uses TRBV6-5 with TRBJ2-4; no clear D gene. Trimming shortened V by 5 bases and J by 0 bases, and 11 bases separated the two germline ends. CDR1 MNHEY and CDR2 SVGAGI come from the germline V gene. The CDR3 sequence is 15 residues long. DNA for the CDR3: TGTGCCAGCAGTATAGGAGTAGTAGCCAAAAACATTCAGTACTTC. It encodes CASSIGVVAKNIQYF.

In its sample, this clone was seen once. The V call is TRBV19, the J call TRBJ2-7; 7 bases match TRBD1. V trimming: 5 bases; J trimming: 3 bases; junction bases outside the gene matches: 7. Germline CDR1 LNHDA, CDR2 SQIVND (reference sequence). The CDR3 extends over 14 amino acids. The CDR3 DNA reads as TGTGCCAGTAGTGCGACAGGGCTCAACTACGAGCAGTACTTC. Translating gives CASSATGLNYEQYF.

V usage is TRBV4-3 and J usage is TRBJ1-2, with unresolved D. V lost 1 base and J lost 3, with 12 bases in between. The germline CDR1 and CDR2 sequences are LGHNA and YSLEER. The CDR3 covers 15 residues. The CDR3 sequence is CASSQVFKGDYGYTF. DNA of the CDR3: TGCGCCAGCAGCCAAGTCTTTAAGGGAGACTATGGCTACACCTTC.

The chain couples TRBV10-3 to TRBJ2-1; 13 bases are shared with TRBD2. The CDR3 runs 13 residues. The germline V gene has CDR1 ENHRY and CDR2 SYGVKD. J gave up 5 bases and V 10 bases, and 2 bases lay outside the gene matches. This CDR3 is CATGLAGDNEQFF. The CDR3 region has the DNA TGTGCCACCGGACTAGCGGGAGACAATGAGCAGTTCTTC.

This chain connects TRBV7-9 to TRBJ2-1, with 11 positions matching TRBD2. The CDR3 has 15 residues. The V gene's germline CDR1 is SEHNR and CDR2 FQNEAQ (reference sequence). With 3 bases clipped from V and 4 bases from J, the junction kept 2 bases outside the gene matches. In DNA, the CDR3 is TGTGCCAGCAGCTTCGGACTAGCGGGTTACAATGAGCAGTTCTTC. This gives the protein CASSFGLAGYNEQFF.

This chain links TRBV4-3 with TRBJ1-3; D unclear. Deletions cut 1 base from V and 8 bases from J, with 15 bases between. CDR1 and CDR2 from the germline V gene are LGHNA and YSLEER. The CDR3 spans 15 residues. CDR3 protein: CASSQGIQLGDTIYF. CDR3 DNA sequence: TGCGCCAGCAGCCAAGGGATACAGCTCGGGGACACCATATATTTT.

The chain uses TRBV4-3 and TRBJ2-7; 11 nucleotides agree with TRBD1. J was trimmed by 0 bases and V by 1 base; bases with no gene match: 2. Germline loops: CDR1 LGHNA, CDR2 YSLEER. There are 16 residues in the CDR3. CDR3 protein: CASSQGDRGSSYEQYF. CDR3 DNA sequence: TGCGCCAGCAGCCAAGGGGACAGGGGGAGCTCCTACGAGCAGTACTTC.

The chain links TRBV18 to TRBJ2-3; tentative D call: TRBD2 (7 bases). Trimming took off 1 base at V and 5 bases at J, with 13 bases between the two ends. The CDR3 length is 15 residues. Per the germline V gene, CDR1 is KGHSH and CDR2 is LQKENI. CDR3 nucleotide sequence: TGTGCCAGCTCACCACAGGGGGGGGCAGAAGATACGCAGTATTTT. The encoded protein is CASSPQGGAEDTQYF.

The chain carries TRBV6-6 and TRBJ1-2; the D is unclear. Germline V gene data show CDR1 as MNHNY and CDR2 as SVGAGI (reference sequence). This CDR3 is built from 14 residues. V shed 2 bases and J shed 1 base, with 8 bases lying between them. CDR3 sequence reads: CASSYGAGNYGYTF. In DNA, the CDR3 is TGTGCCAGCAGTTACGGTGCGGGTAACTATGGCTACACCTTC.

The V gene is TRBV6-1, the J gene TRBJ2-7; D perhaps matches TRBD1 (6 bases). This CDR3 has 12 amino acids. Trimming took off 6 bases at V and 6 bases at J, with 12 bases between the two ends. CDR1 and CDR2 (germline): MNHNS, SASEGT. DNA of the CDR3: TGTGCCAGCAGGCGGACAGCCGGCGAGCAGTACTTC. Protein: CASRRTAGEQYF.

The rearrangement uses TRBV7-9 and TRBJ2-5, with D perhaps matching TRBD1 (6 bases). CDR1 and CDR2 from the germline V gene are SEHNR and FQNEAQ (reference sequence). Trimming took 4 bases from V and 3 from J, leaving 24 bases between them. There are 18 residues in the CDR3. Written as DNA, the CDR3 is TGTGCCAGCAGCTACATCCACGGCACAGGGATGATCGAAGAGACCCAGTACTTC. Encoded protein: CASSYIHGTGMIEETQYF.

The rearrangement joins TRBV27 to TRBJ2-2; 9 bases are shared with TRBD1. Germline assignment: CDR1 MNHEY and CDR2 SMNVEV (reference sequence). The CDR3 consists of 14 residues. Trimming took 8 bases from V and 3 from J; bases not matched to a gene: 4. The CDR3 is CASSRDRDTGELFF. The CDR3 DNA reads TGTGCCAGCTCCAGGGACAGGGACACCGGGGAGCTGTTTTTT.

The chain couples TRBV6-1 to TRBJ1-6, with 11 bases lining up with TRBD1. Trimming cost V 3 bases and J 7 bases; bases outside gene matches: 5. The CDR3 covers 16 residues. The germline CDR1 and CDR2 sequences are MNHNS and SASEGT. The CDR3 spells CASSEGQGVNNSPLHF. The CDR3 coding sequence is TGTGCCAGCAGTGAGGGACAGGGGGTGAACAATTCACCCCTCCACTTT.

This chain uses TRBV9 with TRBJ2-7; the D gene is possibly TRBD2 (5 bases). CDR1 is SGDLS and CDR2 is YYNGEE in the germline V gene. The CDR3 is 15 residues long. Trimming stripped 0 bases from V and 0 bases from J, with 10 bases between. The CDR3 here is CASSVAPGISYEQYF. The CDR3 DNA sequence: TGTGCCAGCAGCGTAGCCCCGGGAATCTCCTACGAGCAGTACTTC.

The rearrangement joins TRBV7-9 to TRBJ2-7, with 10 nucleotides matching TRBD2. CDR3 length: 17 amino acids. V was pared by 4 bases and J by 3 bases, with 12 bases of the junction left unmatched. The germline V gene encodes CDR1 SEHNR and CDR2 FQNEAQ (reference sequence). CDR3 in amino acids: CASSSLAGEGQGYEQYF. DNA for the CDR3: TGTGCCAGCAGCTCCCTAGCGGGAGAAGGTCAAGGCTACGAGCAGTACTTC.

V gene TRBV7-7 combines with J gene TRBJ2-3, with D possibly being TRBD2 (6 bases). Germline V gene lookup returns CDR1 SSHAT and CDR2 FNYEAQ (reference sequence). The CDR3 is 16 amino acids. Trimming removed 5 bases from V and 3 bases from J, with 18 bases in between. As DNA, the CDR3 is TGTGCCAGCAGCGCCGGTTGGGGAGGAGGGACAGATACGCAGTATTTT. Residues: CASSAGWGGGTDTQYF.